Shown below are 5 T cell receptor beta chains from a single sample sequenced in a study of cytomegalovirus exposure and HLA in healthy donors. Primers: 60 Vbeta forward and 13 Jbeta reverse. TCRdb keeps only in-frame clones here, not all; method: immunoSEQ multiplex PCR. This table has some 120,000 clones, roughly three quarters appearing once. Sequencing was performed on PBMCs. These receptors were taken from a man younger than 30 in good health and CMV-seronegative.

The chain employs TRBV25-1 and TRBJ2-7; D is ambiguous. The V gene's germline CDR1 is MGHDK and CDR2 SYGVNS. The CDR3 has 13 residues. The V gene lost 2 bases and the J gene lost 3 bases, with 8 bases spanning the gap. The CDR3: CASSEPSRYEQYF. CDR3 bases: TGTGCCAGCAGTGAACCTAGTCGCTACGAGCAGTACTTC.

The chain recombines TRBV25-1 with TRBJ1-4; D remains unclear. Germline values: CDR1 MGHDK, CDR2 SYGVNS. Trimming removed 1 base at V and 5 bases at J, with 20 bases between. The CDR3 has 18 amino acids. Here the CDR3 DNA reads TGTGCCAGCAGTGAATCCCTGGGTAATGGGAGAGAAAATGAAAAACTGTTTTTT. Its translation: CASSESLGNGRENEKLFF.

The chain carries TRBV15 and TRBJ1-2, with D possibly TRBD1 on 5 matching bases. Deletions cut 0 bases from V and 3 bases from J, with 17 bases between. CDR1 LNHNV and CDR2 YYDKDF come from the germline V gene (reference sequence). There are 17 residues in the CDR3. DNA for the CDR3: TGTGCCACCAGCAGAGATCGGGGGGACTTGTTGGACTATGGCTACACCTTC. This gives the protein CATSRDRGDLLDYGYTF.

This chain joins TRBV25-1 and TRBJ1-2; maybe TRBD1 (6 bases). This CDR3 is 14 amino acids long. Trimming cost V 2 bases and J 6 bases, with 13 bases left between them. Germline loops: CDR1 MGHDK, CDR2 SYGVNS. The CDR3: CASSETGGKDGYTF. CDR3 nucleotide sequence: TGTGCCAGCAGTGAAACGGGGGGCAAGGATGGCTACACCTTC.

This clone turned up a few times. V gene TRBV30 combines with J gene TRBJ1-2; D uncertain. The ends were cut back, 4 bases at V and 7 bases at J, with 16 bases in the middle. The CDR3 totals 13 residues. Germline assignment: CDR1 GTSNPN and CDR2 SVGIG (reference sequence). The CDR3 DNA sequence: TGTGCCTGGACGGACTACCAATTGGGTGGCTACACCTTC. As protein: CAWTDYQLGGYTF.